This T cell receptor beta chain stems from a study of OX40 agonist ivuxolimab in advanced cancers. Background on the study: The diagnoses of dose-escalation patients were hepatocellular carcinoma, melanoma, renal cell or head and neck cancer.

The CDR3 runs 14 residues. CDR1 SEHNR and CDR2 FQNEAQ come from the germline V gene (reference sequence). Losses at the gene ends were 5 bases for V and 2 bases for J; bases not matched to a gene: 5. Notes on this clone: What it binds is unknown.

Profiled with immunoSEQ multiplex PCR; TCRdb holds only in-frame clones, not every one. The data show tens of thousands of clones, approximately 88% seen once. People who had autoimmune disease history or systemic immunosuppression were excluded. Overall study findings and caveats: Also showing low normalized T-cell clonal expansion were some of the nonresponders.

The sequences come from CD4+ or CD8+ T cells sorted from blood, collected in a trial of the OX40 agonist ivuxolimab. The receptor comes from an adult with an advanced solid tumor such as melanoma, head and neck, liver or kidney cancer. This chain connects TRBV7-9 to TRBJ2-5; 7 nucleotides agree with TRBD1. CDR3 DNA sequence: TGTGCCAGCAGCCCTGACAGGGAACAAGAGACCCAGTACTTC. It yields the protein CASSPDREQETQYF.